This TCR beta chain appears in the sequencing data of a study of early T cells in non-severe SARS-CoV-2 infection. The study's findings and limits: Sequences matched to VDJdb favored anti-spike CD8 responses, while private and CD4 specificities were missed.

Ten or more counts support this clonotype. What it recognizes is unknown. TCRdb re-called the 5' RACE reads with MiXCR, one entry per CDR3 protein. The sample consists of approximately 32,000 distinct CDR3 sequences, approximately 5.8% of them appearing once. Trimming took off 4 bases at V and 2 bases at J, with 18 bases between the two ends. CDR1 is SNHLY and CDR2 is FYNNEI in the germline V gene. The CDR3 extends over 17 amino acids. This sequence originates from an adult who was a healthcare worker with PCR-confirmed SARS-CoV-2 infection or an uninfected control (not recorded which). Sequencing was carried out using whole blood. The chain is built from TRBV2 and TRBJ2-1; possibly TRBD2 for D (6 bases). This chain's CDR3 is CASSALRASVAYNEQFF. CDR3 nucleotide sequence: TGTGCCAGCAGTGCGCTTAGGGCTAGCGTTGCCTACAATGAGCAGTTCTTC.